Each of the 26 T cell receptor beta chains below was sequenced from the same sample in a study of PD-L1 blockade in urothelial cancer (dated by TCRdb to 2017 to 2019). Library method: the immunoSEQ multiplex PCR assay. TCRdb mirrors the immuneACCESS table, restricted to in-frame sequences. Some clones are absent from its copies; in checked studies, under half trace to an unresolved V gene, and the reason for the others is unknown. Counted in this sample were over 15,000 clones; approximately 90% of them appeared once. The top ten constitute 5.9% of the sample. Sequenced material: PBMCs, taken around atezolizumab (anti-PD-L1) treatment. The receptors shown here come from a man between 45 and 60 years old with urothelial cancer.

This clone was picked up a small number of times. The gene calls are TRBV29-1 and TRBJ1-4; TRBD1 might be the D (5 bases). Germline CDR1 and CDR2: SQVTM and ANQGSEA. V lost 7 bases and J 8 bases, leaving 17 bases between the germline ends. This CDR3 contains 13 residues. DNA of the CDR3: TGCAGCGCTATATCAGGGTTTAACGAAAAACTGTTTTTT. This gives the protein CSAISGFNEKLFF.

This clone was seen a handful of times. V is TRBV10-3 and J is TRBJ1-2; TRBD1 aligns across 9 bases. The V segment lost 3 bases and the J segment 4 bases; nucleotides outside the gene matches: 12. The CDR3 spans 17 residues. The germline gives CDR1 ENHRY, CDR2 SYGVKD. CDR3 sequence: CAISESWWDRDSYGYTF. The CDR3 coding sequence is TGTGCCATCAGTGAATCTTGGTGGGACAGGGATAGCTATGGCTACACCTTC.

In DNA, the CDR3 is TGTGCCAGCAGCTACCCGGGACTAGCGGGAGGGAATGAGCAGTTCTTC. It yields the protein CASSYPGLAGGNEQFF. V and J are TRBV7-2 and TRBJ2-1; TRBD2 matches at 16 bases. The V gene's germline CDR1 is SGHTA and CDR2 FQGNSA. The CDR3 totals 16 residues. The ends lost 4 bases at V and 7 bases at J; junction bases unmatched: 4. Full variable domain (rest looked up from reference TRBV7-2 and TRBJ2-1): GAGVSQSPSNKVTEKGKDVELRCDPISGHTALYWYRQSLGQGLEFLIYFQGNSAPDKSGLPSDRFSAERTGGSVSTLTIQRTQQEDSAVYLCASSYPGLAGGNEQFFGPGTRLTVL.

This chain uses TRBV19 with TRBJ2-5, with 7 bases that match TRBD1. Germline CDR1 LNHDA, CDR2 SQIVND (reference sequence). The CDR3 is 14 amino acids. Germline trimming cut 4 bases from V and 2 bases from J; bases unmatched to any gene: 4. CDR3 amino acids: CASSTGTAQETQYF. The CDR3 DNA follows: TGTGCCAGTAGTACCGGGACAGCACAAGAGACCCAGTACTTC.

The V gene is TRBV4-3, the J gene TRBJ2-1, with unresolved D. The length of the CDR3 is 13 residues. V dropped 0 bases and J dropped 4 bases, with 4 bases sitting between them. Germline V lookup: CDR1 LGHNA, CDR2 YSLEER. For the CDR3, the DNA is TGCGCCAGCAGCCAAGATGAGTACAATGAGCAGTTCTTC. Encoded protein: CASSQDEYNEQFF.

The chain is built from TRBV29-1 and TRBJ1-1, with TRBD1 as a possible D gene (6 bases). Germline V gene data show CDR1 as SQVTM and CDR2 as ANQGSEA. The CDR3 sequence is 13 residues long. The V and J ends lost 6 bases and 7 bases respectively, with 18 bases between them. In DNA form, the CDR3 reads TGCAGCGTGGGCCTCGGGACAAGGAGTGAAGCTTTCTTT. This encodes CSVGLGTRSEAFF.

This chain joins TRBV12-5 and TRBJ2-7, with TRBD1 identical over 8 bases. Germline V gene data show CDR1 as LGHNT and CDR2 as FRNRAP. V shed 0 bases and J 6 bases; nucleotides not matched to a gene: 13. The CDR3 covers 17 residues. The chain's CDR3 is CASGLVLAGRGRGEQYF. In DNA form, the CDR3 reads TGTGCTAGTGGTTTGGTACTAGCCGGCAGGGGGCGAGGCGAGCAGTACTTC.

The chain is built from TRBV25-1 and TRBJ2-2; maybe TRBD1 (6 bases). Trimming pared 5 bases from V and 3 bases from J, leaving 19 bases between. From germline, CDR1 is MGHDK and CDR2 SYGVNS. This CDR3 spans 17 amino acids. CDR3 region: CASSNNRWTADTGELFF. DNA for the CDR3: TGTGCCAGCAGTAACAACCGGTGGACAGCTGACACCGGGGAGCTGTTTTTT. Complete variable domain (other parts from reference TRBV25-1 and TRBJ2-2): EADIYQTPRYLVIGTGKKITLECSQTMGHDKMYWYQQDPGMELHLIHYSYGVNSTEKGDLSSESTVSRIRTEHFPLTLESARPSHTSQYLCASSNNRWTADTGELFFGEGSRLTVL.

The chain combines TRBV10-3 with TRBJ2-1, with TRBD1 as a possible D gene (6 bases). There are 14 residues in the CDR3. V lost 4 bases and J lost 6, with 13 bases in between. The germline CDR1 and CDR2 sequences are ENHRY and SYGVKD. The CDR3 bases are TGTGCCATCAGTGCGCAGGGGCGGCCCAATGAGCAGTTCTTC. It encodes CAISAQGRPNEQFF.

This chain connects TRBV7-7 to TRBJ2-7; tentatively, D is TRBD1 (6 bases). Per germline, CDR1 SSHAT and CDR2 FNYEAQ (reference sequence). V was clipped by 3 bases and J by 2 bases, with 11 bases between them. The CDR3 runs 14 residues. For the CDR3, the DNA is TGTGCCAGCAGCTTTTCAACAGGGCCCTACGAGCAGTACTTC. It translates to CASSFSTGPYEQYF. Supplemented by reference TRBV7-7 and TRBJ2-7, the full variable domain reads GAGVSQSPRYKVTKRGQDVTLRCDPISSHATLYWYQQALGQGPEFLTYFNYEAQPDKSGLPSDRFSAERPEGSISTLTIQRTEQRDSAMYRCASSFSTGPYEQYFGPGTRLTVT.

The V and J genes are TRBV11-1 and TRBJ2-7, with D unresolved. This CDR3 is 16 amino acids long. Germline V gene sequence: CDR1 SGHAT, CDR2 FQDESV (reference sequence). V shed 3 bases and J shed 4 bases, with 19 bases lying between them. The CDR3 coding sequence is TGTGCCAGCAGCTTTTACTGGTTCCACTCCCCATACGAGCAGTACTTC. This translates into CASSFYWFHSPYEQYF.

The V call is TRBV4-1, the J call TRBJ1-1; tentative D call: TRBD1 (6 bases). Trimming pared 2 bases from V and 6 bases from J, leaving 19 bases between. Germline lookup yields CDR1 MGHRA and CDR2 YSYEKL. The CDR3 consists of 16 residues. In nucleotides, the CDR3 is TGCGCCAGCAGCCAACCCCTGGGGAGGGGGACCCCTGAAGCTTTCTTT. Its protein is CASSQPLGRGTPEAFF.

The CDR3 is CAWSAGTGASNEQFF. CDR3 coding DNA: TGTGCCTGGAGTGCCGGGACAGGGGCCTCCAATGAGCAGTTCTTC. The rearrangement links TRBV30 to TRBJ2-1, with TRBD1 identical over 10 bases. Germline CDR1 reads GTSNPN; CDR2 reads SVGIG (reference sequence). With V trimmed by 1 base and J by 6 bases, 6 bases remained unmatched. The CDR3 spans 15 residues.

The chain joins TRBV18 to TRBJ2-7; no clear D gene. This CDR3 region has 13 residues. V was shortened by 0 bases and J by 6 bases, with 9 bases between the two germline ends. Germline-derived CDR1 and CDR2 are KGHSH and LQKENI. The DNA for the CDR3 is TGTGCCAGCTCACCACCCTCCGTATCCGAGCAGTACTTC. As protein: CASSPPSVSEQYF.

This clone was counted once. Here the CDR3 reads CASSSRQGATYEQYF. CDR3 DNA: TGTGCCAGCAGCTCCAGACAGGGGGCTACCTACGAGCAGTACTTC. The chain uses TRBV7-9 and TRBJ2-7, with 10 bases identical to TRBD1. Germline V gene lookup returns CDR1 SEHNR and CDR2 FQNEAQ (reference sequence). This CDR3 is 15 amino acids long. V trimming: 4 bases; J trimming: 2 bases; junction bases outside the gene matches: 5.

The chain recombines TRBV5-4 with TRBJ2-1; TRBD1 matches 7 bases. The germline V gene has CDR1 SGHNT and CDR2 YYREEE (reference sequence). J was trimmed by 4 bases and V by 0 bases; bases with no gene match: 10. CDR3 length: 17 residues. The CDR3 region has the DNA TGTGCCAGCAGCTTGGTCTTGATACAGGGGCCTTACAATGAGCAGTTCTTC. This gives the protein CASSLVLIQGPYNEQFF.

Here the CDR3 DNA reads TGTGCCAGCAGCCCTCGTTCTAGCGGGACCTTTGATACGCAGTATTTT. Its protein product is CASSPRSSGTFDTQYF. The rearrangement joins TRBV9 to TRBJ2-3, with TRBD2 matching over 9 bases. Trimming at V came to 4 bases and at J to 6 bases, leaving 12 bases not matched to a gene. The CDR3 consists of 16 residues. Germline V gene data show CDR1 as SGDLS and CDR2 as YYNGEE.

The chain is built from TRBV2 and TRBJ2-7; maybe TRBD1 (6 bases). Germline V gene sequence: CDR1 SNHLY, CDR2 FYNNEI. V lost 4 bases to trimming and J lost 0 bases, with 13 bases between them. CDR3 length: 15 amino acids. CDR3 bases: TGTGCCAGCAGTGTAACAGGGATATCCTCCTACGAGCAGTACTTC. Protein product: CASSVTGISSYEQYF.

This clone came up a few times. V is TRBV10-3 and J is TRBJ2-7; D not resolved. V gave up 10 bases and J gave up 4 bases, with 17 bases separating them. Germline values: CDR1 ENHRY, CDR2 SYGVKD. The CDR3 is 13 residues long. CDR3 residues: CATSSLGTYEQYF. CDR3 DNA sequence: TGTGCCACCTCGTCCCTCGGTACTTACGAGCAGTACTTC.

This chain's CDR3 is CASNGGGTETQYF. CDR3 coding DNA: TGTGCCAGCAATGGCGGGGGAACAGAGACCCAGTACTTC. The chain joins TRBV2 to TRBJ2-5, with 7 bases fitting TRBD2. The CDR3 extends over 13 amino acids. CDR1 SNHLY and CDR2 FYNNEI come from the germline V gene. V lost 7 bases to trimming and J lost 4 bases; unmatched junction nucleotides: 6.

As for this clone: Other DNA sequences from this sample encode an identical CDR3 as well. The gene calls are TRBV5-1 and TRBJ2-2; TRBD2 matches 8 bases. J gave up 6 bases and V 2 bases, and 12 bases lay outside the gene matches. The CDR3 totals 17 residues. Germline loops: CDR1 SGHRS, CDR2 YFSETQ. CDR3 nucleotides: TGCGCCAGCAGCTTACTGGCGGGGGGCTACGGGCCCGGGGAGCTGTTTTTT. Its translation: CASSLLAGGYGPGELFF.

V gene TRBV9 combines with J gene TRBJ1-1; TRBD1 matches at 7 bases. This CDR3 has 14 residues. V lost 3 bases to trimming and J lost 11 bases; unmatched junction nucleotides: 13. The germline CDR1 and CDR2 sequences are SGDLS and YYNGEE. CDR3: CASSANPRQGVAFF. DNA for the CDR3: TGTGCCAGCAGCGCGAACCCGCGACAGGGTGTCGCTTTCTTT.

This chain uses TRBV30 with TRBJ1-6; D is undetermined. This CDR3 comprises 15 residues. Trimming took off 2 bases at V and 8 bases at J, with 16 bases between the two ends. CDR1 and CDR2 (germline): GTSNPN, SVGIG (reference sequence). The CDR3 nucleotides are TGTGCCTGGAGTTTATCCCGGAACAGATATTCACCCCTCCACTTT. This translates into CAWSLSRNRYSPLHF. The full variable domain, completed using reference TRBV30 and TRBJ1-6, is SQTIHQWPATLVQPVGSPLSLECTVEGTSNPNLYWYRQAAGRGLQLLFYSVGIGQISSEVPQNLSASRPQDRQFILSSKKLLLSDSGFYLCAWSLSRNRYSPLHFGNGTRLTVT.

The chain recombines TRBV5-8 with TRBJ2-7; D may be TRBD1 (5 bases). From germline, CDR1 is SGHTS and CDR2 YDEGEE. CDR3 length: 12 amino acids. V gave up 6 bases and J gave up 6 bases, with 13 bases separating them. CDR3 nucleotides: TGTGCCAGCACCAGGGTTTCTCTCGAGCAGTACTTC. This sequence encodes CASTRVSLEQYF.

This sequence joins TRBV28 and TRBJ1-2, with 9 bases aligning to TRBD1. V lost 2 bases to trimming and J lost 4 bases; unmatched junction nucleotides: 5. Germline loops: CDR1 MDHEN, CDR2 SYDVKM. This CDR3 has 15 amino acids. DNA for the CDR3: TGTGCCAGCAGTTTAATAACAGGGGGCTTCTATGGCTACACCTTC. Protein sequence: CASSLITGGFYGYTF.

J is TRBJ2-1 and V is TRBV4-3; 7 nucleotides match TRBD2. There are 18 residues in the CDR3. Germline lookup yields CDR1 LGHNA and CDR2 YSLEER. V lost 4 bases and J lost 0; bases outside the gene matches: 12. The CDR3 DNA sequence: TGCGCCAGCAGCCGCCTCGGGACTATTGCCACCTCCTACAATGAGCAGTTCTTC. Amino acid sequence: CASSRLGTIATSYNEQFF.